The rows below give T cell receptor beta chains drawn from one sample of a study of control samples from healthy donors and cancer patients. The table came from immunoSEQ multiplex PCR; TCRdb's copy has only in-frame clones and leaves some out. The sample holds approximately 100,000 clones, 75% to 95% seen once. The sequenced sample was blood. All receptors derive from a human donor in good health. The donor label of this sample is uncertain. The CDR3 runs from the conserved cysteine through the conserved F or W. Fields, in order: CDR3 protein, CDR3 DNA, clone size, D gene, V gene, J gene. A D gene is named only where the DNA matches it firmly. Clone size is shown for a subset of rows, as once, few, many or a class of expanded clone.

CSVVSRPGGAFF	TGCAGCGTTGTAAGTCGGCCCGGGGGAGCTTTCTTT	.	.	TRBV29-1	TRBJ1-1
CASSLAQREYGYTF	TGCGCCAGCAGCCTCGCTCAAAGGGAATATGGCTACACCTTC	once	.	TRBV4-1	TRBJ1-2
CASSQDWGASTDTQYF	TGTGCCAGCAGCCAAGATTGGGGGGCTAGCACAGATACGCAGTATTTT	.	.	TRBV3-1/TRBV3-2	TRBJ2-3
CASSLSTDTQYF	TGTGCCAGCAGCCTGTCCACAGATACGCAGTATTTT	.	.	TRBV7-8	TRBJ2-3
CAISETTSGNTIYF	TGTGCCATCAGTGAGACGACTTCGGGAAACACCATATATTTT	.	.	TRBV10-3	TRBJ1-3
CASSLAAPPPTF	TGTGCCAGCAGCTTAGCGGCCCCACCGCCTACCTTC	.	.	TRBV7-2	TRBJ1-2
CASSSNRGNYNSPLHF	TGTGCCAGCAGCTCAAACAGGGGGAACTATAATTCACCCCTCCACTTT	.	TRBD1	TRBV11-2	TRBJ1-6
CASSLWTGVGYGYTF	TGCGCCAGCAGCTTGTGGACAGGGGTTGGGTATGGCTACACCTTC	.	TRBD1	TRBV5-1	TRBJ1-2
CASSLWAGTSGKTDTQYF	TGTGCCAGCAGCTTATGGGCAGGGACTAGCGGAAAAACAGATACGCAGTATTTT	.	TRBD2	TRBV7-6	TRBJ2-3
CASRPGQGDGYTF	TGTGCCAGCAGACCGGGACAGGGTGATGGCTACACCTTC	.	TRBD1	TRBV28	TRBJ1-2
CAISESGSGGSDTQYF	TGTGCCATCAGTGAGTCGGGGAGTGGGGGGTCAGATACGCAGTATTTT	.	.	TRBV10-3	TRBJ2-3
CASSERTLDQPQHF	TGTGCCAGCAGTGAAAGGACGCTCGATCAGCCCCAGCATTTT	few	.	TRBV2	TRBJ1-5
CATSDYGPGGRGYGYTF	TGTGCCACCAGTGATTATGGGCCCGGGGGGAGGGGCTATGGCTACACCTTC	.	.	TRBV24-1	TRBJ1-2
CASSIGGGNEQFF	TGTGCCAGTAGTATAGGCGGAGGAAATGAGCAGTTCTTC	.	.	TRBV19	TRBJ2-1
CAWNGDNSYEQYF	TGTGCCTGGAATGGGGACAACTCCTACGAGCAGTACTTC	.	.	TRBV30	TRBJ2-7
CASSFQETQYF	TGCGCCAGCAGCTTCCAAGAGACCCAGTACTTC	.	.	TRBV5-1	TRBJ2-5
CAWSVGGRPQHF	TGTGCCTGGAGTGTGGGAGGAAGGCCCCAGCATTTT	few	.	TRBV30	TRBJ1-5
CASSSDRGNQPQHF	TGTGCCAGCAGCTCCGACAGGGGCAATCAGCCCCAGCATTTT	.	TRBD1	TRBV7-8	TRBJ1-5
CASSPNTRTNYGYTF	TGCGCCAGCAGCCCAAACACGCGAACTAACTATGGCTACACCTTC	.	.	TRBV4-3	TRBJ1-2
CASSIERPRGQAFF	TGTGCCAGTAGTATAGAAAGGCCCAGGGGCCAAGCTTTCTTT	.	.	TRBV19	TRBJ1-1
CASSPPGLAGIGELFF	TGTGCCAGCTCACCACCGGGACTAGCGGGGATCGGGGAGCTGTTTTTT	.	TRBD2	TRBV18	TRBJ2-2
CASSPGGATNEKLFF	TGTGCCAGCTCACCTGGTGGGGCAACTAATGAAAAACTGTTTTTT	.	.	TRBV18	TRBJ1-4
CASSDGTRDNTEAFF	TGTGCCAGCAGCGACGGGACAAGGGATAACACTGAAGCTTTCTTT	.	.	TRBV28	TRBJ1-1
CASSLEQGNSPLHF	TGTGCCAGCAGCCTAGAACAAGGGAATTCACCCCTCCACTTT	.	.	TRBV7-8	TRBJ1-6
CASSPYSNQPQHF	TGTGCCAGCAGTCCATATAGCAATCAGCCCCAGCATTTT	once	.	TRBV6-4	TRBJ1-5
CASSEGGVGETQYF	TGTGCCAGCAGTGAAGGCGGGGTTGGTGAGACCCAGTACTTC	.	.	TRBV25-1	TRBJ2-5
CASSAPNQPQHF	TGTGCCAGTAGTGCGCCCAATCAGCCCCAGCATTTT	.	.	TRBV19	TRBJ1-5
CASSQGRREGVTNTGELFF	TGTGCCAGCAGCCAAGGACGGAGGGAGGGAGTAACGAACACCGGGGAGCTGTTTTTT	.	TRBD2	TRBV3-1/TRBV3-2	TRBJ2-2
CASGPTSGGRYEQYF	TGTGCTAGTGGTCCGACTAGCGGGGGCCGTTACGAGCAGTACTTC	.	TRBD2	TRBV12-5	TRBJ2-7
CASSQPRDKGRPPEAFF	TGTGCCAGCAGCCAACCCCGGGACAAGGGGCGACCCCCTGAAGCTTTCTTT	once	.	TRBV3-1/TRBV3-2	TRBJ1-1
CASSDGGGFTDTQYF	TGCGCCAGCAGCGATGGTGGGGGGTTTACAGATACGCAGTATTTT	.	.	TRBV4-1	TRBJ2-3
CASIQDRGWRETQYF	TGTGCCAGCATACAGGACAGGGGGTGGAGAGAGACCCAGTACTTC	.	TRBD1	TRBV2	TRBJ2-5
CATSRVGGTGVQETQYF	TGTGCCACCAGCAGAGTGGGCGGGACAGGGGTCCAAGAGACCCAGTACTTC	few	TRBD1	TRBV15	TRBJ2-5
CASSLSDVWQGVTDTQYF	TGTGCCAGCAGTTTAAGTGATGTCTGGCAGGGGGTCACAGATACGCAGTATTTT	once	TRBD1	TRBV28	TRBJ2-3
CASSISNTGELFF	TGTGCCAGCAGCATATCGAACACCGGGGAGCTGTTTTTT	.	.	TRBV11-2	TRBJ2-2
CASSPSPGRQPRNEQFF	TGTGCCAGCAGTCCCTCCCCCGGGAGGCAGCCTCGGAATGAGCAGTTCTTC	.	TRBD2	TRBV27	TRBJ2-1
CASSERDRGTEAFF	TGTGCCAGCAGCGAACGGGACAGGGGCACTGAAGCTTTCTTT	.	TRBD1	TRBV2	TRBJ1-1
CASSPGYLKTEAFF	TGTGCCAGCAGCCCAGGGTACTTAAAAACTGAAGCTTTCTTT	.	.	TRBV5-6	TRBJ1-1
CASSLYSQGDGNTIYF	TGCGCCAGCAGCTTGTATAGCCAAGGGGACGGAAACACCATATATTTT	.	.	TRBV5-1	TRBJ1-3
CASSPLPANTEAFF	TGTGCCAGCTCACCACTACCGGCGAACACTGAAGCTTTCTTT	.	.	TRBV18	TRBJ1-1
CASRPLAGGLDEQFF	TGTGCCAGCAGACCACTAGCGGGGGGGCTGGATGAGCAGTTCTTC	.	TRBD2	TRBV5-8	TRBJ2-1
CASSILGTTNEKLFF	TGTGCCAGTAGTATCCTGGGTACAACTAATGAAAAACTGTTTTTT	once	.	TRBV19	TRBJ1-4
CASSLTPYNEQFF	TGTGCCAGCAGCTTAACACCATACAATGAGCAGTTCTTC	.	.	TRBV11-2	TRBJ2-1
CASSQSLIGNQPQHF	TGTGCCAGCAGCCAATCGCTTATCGGGAATCAGCCCCAGCATTTT	few	.	TRBV4-2	TRBJ1-5
CASSGGFNNSPLHF	TGCGCCAGCAGCGGAGGGTTTAATAATTCACCCCTCCACTTT	.	.	TRBV4-1	TRBJ1-6
CATSEPGTGYNEQFF	TGTGCCACCTCCGAGCCCGGGACAGGCTACAATGAGCAGTTCTTC	.	TRBD1	TRBV19	TRBJ2-1
CASCTMGANTEAFF	TGTGCCAGCTGTACAATGGGGGCTAACACTGAAGCTTTCTTT	.	.	TRBV18	TRBJ1-1
CASKVRGEETQYF	TGCGCCAGCAAAGTACGGGGGGAAGAGACCCAGTACTTC	once	TRBD2	TRBV10-2	TRBJ2-5
CASSQDVGGWGYTF	TGCGCCAGCAGCCAAGATGTGGGGGGTTGGGGCTACACCTTC	.	.	TRBV4-3	TRBJ1-2
CASSPGGQGADYGYTF	TGTGCCAGCTCTCCCGGCGGGCAGGGGGCTGACTATGGCTACACCTTC	.	TRBD1	TRBV18	TRBJ1-2
CASSFYRLMSSYNSPLHF	TGTGCCAGCAGCTTTTACAGGTTGATGAGCTCCTATAATTCACCCCTCCACTTT	.	.	TRBV5-4	TRBJ1-6
CASSENEGMNTEAFF	TGTGCCAGCAGTGAAAATGAGGGGATGAACACTGAAGCTTTCTTT	.	.	TRBV6-1	TRBJ1-1
CASTRRNTEAFF	TGTGCCAGCACCCGTAGGAACACTGAAGCTTTCTTT	.	.	TRBV12-3/TRBV12-4	TRBJ1-1
CASSEGDSTNQPQHF	TGTGCCAGCAGTGAAGGGGACAGCACGAATCAGCCCCAGCATTTT	.	TRBD1	TRBV2	TRBJ1-5
CASSSQGNGYTF	TGTGCCAGCAGCTCCCAGGGGAATGGCTACACCTTC	.	.	TRBV11-2	TRBJ1-2